Each of the 21 T cell receptor beta chains below was sequenced from the same sample in a study of blood T cell repertoires in COVID-19. Method: immunoSEQ multiplex PCR; TCRdb's copy keeps in-frame clones and lacks some. This table has about 65,000 clones, approximately 83% appearing once. The source material was peripheral blood. The receptors were gathered from a man aged 50 to 60 with COVID-19, enrolled during active disease.

V and J are TRBV6-1 and TRBJ2-3, with 7 bases identical to TRBD1. V lost 3 bases and J lost 3; bases outside the gene matches: 3. The CDR3 consists of 14 residues. Per germline, CDR1 MNHNS and CDR2 SASEGT. The CDR3 nucleotides read TGTGCCAGCAGTGATTGGACAGGAACAGATACGCAGTATTTT. Protein: CASSDWTGTDTQYF.

In this sample, this clone turned up a few times. This rearrangement joins TRBV28 to TRBJ1-5; D unresolved. Trimming pared 2 bases from V and 9 bases from J, leaving 8 bases between. Germline V lookup: CDR1 MDHEN, CDR2 SYDVKM. The CDR3 is 12 residues long. The CDR3 loop reads CASSLGRGPQHF. In nucleotides, the CDR3 is TGTGCCAGCAGTTTAGGCCGGGGGCCCCAGCATTTT.

This chain connects TRBV4-1 to TRBJ2-3; TRBD2 agrees at 9 bases. The CDR3 totals 15 residues. Germline values: CDR1 MGHRA, CDR2 YSYEKL. V trimming: 1 base; J trimming: 5 bases; junction bases outside the gene matches: 4. The CDR3 DNA is TGCGCCAGCAGCCAAGGTAGTAGCGGGAGAGATACGCAGTATTTT. Translation: CASSQGSSGRDTQYF.

This clone was seen at least ten times. The CDR3 bases are TGTGCCAGCTCGCCGACGGGCGAGCAGTACTTC. Residues: CASSPTGEQYF. V gene TRBV18 combines with J gene TRBJ2-7, with no clear D. Germline V gene data show CDR1 as KGHSH and CDR2 as LQKENI. V was trimmed by 6 bases and J by 6 bases, leaving 9 bases between them. This CDR3 has 11 residues.

The chain recombines TRBV4-3 with TRBJ2-4; maybe TRBD2 (5 bases). Trimming removed 1 base at V and 10 bases at J, with 14 bases between. CDR1 and CDR2 from the germline V gene are LGHNA and YSLEER. The length of the CDR3 is 14 residues. The chain's CDR3 is CASSQVASRMIQYF. DNA for the CDR3: TGCGCCAGCAGCCAAGTCGCTAGCCGTATGATTCAGTACTTC.

The V gene is TRBV24-1, the J gene TRBJ2-1, with 10 nucleotides matching TRBD2. CDR1 is KGHDR and CDR2 is SFDVKD in the germline V gene. This CDR3 is 16 amino acids long. J lost 7 bases, V lost 5 bases, and 10 bases had no gene match. CDR3 coding DNA: TGTGCCACCAGTGTTCAGCGGGAGGGCCGAGGGAATGAGCAGTTCTTC. Translated, it gives CATSVQREGRGNEQFF.

The rearrangement joins TRBV7-2 to TRBJ2-1; 12 positions agree with TRBD2. V gave up 2 bases and J gave up 6 bases; unmatched junction bases: 14. CDR1 is SGHTA and CDR2 is FQGNSA in the germline V gene. This CDR3 comprises 19 residues. The CDR3 nucleotides are TGTGCCAGCAGCTTAAAAAGGGGACTAGCGGGTGGGGGTTCCAATGAGCAGTTCTTC. Protein sequence: CASSLKRGLAGGGSNEQFF.

The chain couples TRBV2 to TRBJ2-5; TRBD1 matches 7 bases. This CDR3 has 15 amino acids. Trimming took 5 bases from V and 1 from J; bases not matched to a gene: 7. Looked up from germline, CDR1 is SNHLY and CDR2 is FYNNEI. CDR3 sequence (DNA): TGTGCCAGCAGTTCTTGGGACAGCCTCCAAGAGACCCAGTACTTC. It is translated as CASSSWDSLQETQYF.

The chain is built from TRBV2 and TRBJ1-5; 9 bases line up with TRBD1. V shed 4 bases and J 4 bases; nucleotides not matched to a gene: 8. CDR3 size: 16 residues. The germline V gene encodes CDR1 SNHLY and CDR2 FYNNEI. CDR3 protein: CASSATGGVGNQPQHF. The CDR3 DNA reads TGTGCCAGCAGTGCAACAGGGGGCGTAGGTAATCAGCCCCAGCATTTT.

V gene TRBV12-3 or TRBV12-4 combines with J gene TRBJ2-7; D might be TRBD2 (6 bases). The ends were cut back, 2 bases at V and 6 bases at J, with 11 bases in the middle. CDR3 size: 13 residues. CDR3 region: CASSLLSGLEQYF. The CDR3 bases are TGTGCCAGCAGTTTATTAAGCGGGCTCGAGCAGTACTTC.

The rearrangement links TRBV7-9 to TRBJ2-7; possible D gene TRBD1, 6 bases. The CDR3 is 14 residues long. Germline assignment: CDR1 SEHNR and CDR2 FQNEAQ (reference sequence). V lost 5 bases to trimming and J lost 1 base, with 12 bases between them. The CDR3 nucleotides are TGTGCCAGCAGCGTTAGACAGGAGTCCTACGAGCAGTACTTC. Its protein is CASSVRQESYEQYF.

This clone was seen a single time. The chain links TRBV7-6 to TRBJ2-3; 8 bases agree with TRBD2. V lost 1 base and J lost 1; bases outside the gene matches: 1. CDR1 is SGHVS, CDR2 FNYEAQ, per germline. The CDR3 runs to 15 residues. CDR3: CASSLGAGGTDTQYF. For the CDR3, the DNA is TGTGCCAGCAGCTTAGGAGCGGGAGGCACAGATACGCAGTATTTT.

This chain uses TRBV5-4 with TRBJ2-3, with D perhaps TRBD1 (5 bases). Germline CDR1 is SGHNT and CDR2 is YYREEE (reference sequence). V lost 4 bases and J 0 bases, leaving 12 bases between the germline ends. The CDR3 loop spans 15 amino acids. CDR3 region: CASSPGSESTDTQYF. DNA for the CDR3: TGTGCCAGCAGCCCAGGGTCGGAAAGCACAGATACGCAGTATTTT.

This chain links TRBV24-1 with TRBJ2-2; TRBD1 matches at 8 bases. V lost 3 bases, J lost 4 bases, and 6 bases stayed unmatched. The germline V gene has CDR1 KGHDR and CDR2 SFDVKD. This CDR3 is 16 amino acids long. In nucleotides, the CDR3 is TGTGCCACCAGTGATCCCGGGACAGGCGGCACCGGGGAGCTGTTTTTT. This gives the protein CATSDPGTGGTGELFF.

The J gene is TRBJ1-3, the V gene TRBV4-2; D not certain. Germline-derived CDR1 and CDR2 are LGHNA and YNFKEQ. V lost 0 bases to trimming and J lost 3 bases, with 9 bases between them. The CDR3 totals 15 residues. The CDR3 region has the DNA TGTGCCAGCAGCCAAGATGGCCAGATTGGAAACACCATATATTTT. Protein: CASSQDGQIGNTIYF.

The V gene is TRBV20-1, the J gene TRBJ2-5; 9 nucleotides match TRBD1. Per germline, CDR1 DFQATT and CDR2 SNEGSKA (reference sequence). The CDR3 is 13 residues long. Trimming at V came to 3 bases and at J to 9 bases, leaving 8 bases not matched to a gene. CDR3 residues: CSASKGQGLSQYF. The DNA for the CDR3 is TGCAGTGCTAGTAAGGGACAGGGTCTGTCCCAGTACTTC.

The V gene is TRBV9, the J gene TRBJ1-5; the D is unclear. The V gene's germline CDR1 is SGDLS and CDR2 YYNGEE. The CDR3 loop spans 14 amino acids. Trimming cost V 0 bases and J 6 bases, with 10 bases left between them. The CDR3 region has the DNA TGTGCCAGCAGCGTAGATCCCGGTACTCAGCCCCAGCATTTT. Amino acids: CASSVDPGTQPQHF.

The V call is TRBV11-2, the J call TRBJ2-3; 13 bases are shared with TRBD2. CDR3 length: 18 amino acids. Germline loops: CDR1 SGHAT, CDR2 FQNNGV. V was clipped by 0 bases and J by 3 bases; unmatched bases: 6. The CDR3, as DNA: TGTGCCAGCAGCTTAGAAGTTACTAGCGGGAGGGTAACAGATACGCAGTATTTT. Protein product: CASSLEVTSGRVTDTQYF.

The rearrangement uses TRBV7-9 and TRBJ2-4; 7 nucleotides line up with TRBD1. The trim removed 4 bases at V and 7 bases at J, leaving 7 bases unmatched. The CDR3 extends over 14 amino acids. The germline V gene encodes CDR1 SEHNR and CDR2 FQNEAQ (reference sequence). CDR3 region: CASSWTGSGNIQYF. The DNA for the CDR3 is TGTGCCAGCAGCTGGACAGGCTCAGGGAACATTCAGTACTTC. Full variable domain (outside the CDR3, taken from reference TRBV7-9 and TRBJ2-4): DTGVSQNPRHKITKRGQNVTFRCDPISEHNRLYWYRQTLGQGPEFLTYFQNEAQLEKSRLLSDRFSAERPKGSFSTLEIQRTEQGDSAMYLCASSWTGSGNIQYFGAGTRLSVL.

J is TRBJ2-1 and V is TRBV25-1; D might be TRBD1 (6 bases). CDR1 is MGHDK, CDR2 SYGVNS, per germline. Trimming removed 4 bases from V and 8 bases from J, with 18 bases in between. CDR3 size: 15 residues. The CDR3 DNA is TGTGCCAGCAGTGTGGGGCAGGGGCGAAGGGATGAGCAGTTCTTC. Encoded protein: CASSVGQGRRDEQFF.

This clone came up a few times. The chain joins TRBV9 to TRBJ2-7; D gene unclear. V lost 0 bases to trimming and J lost 0 bases, with 7 bases between them. This CDR3 comprises 14 residues. Germline-derived CDR1 and CDR2 are SGDLS and YYNGEE. The CDR3 sequence: CASSVAESSYEQYF. The DNA for the CDR3 is TGTGCCAGCAGCGTAGCGGAGAGCTCCTACGAGCAGTACTTC.